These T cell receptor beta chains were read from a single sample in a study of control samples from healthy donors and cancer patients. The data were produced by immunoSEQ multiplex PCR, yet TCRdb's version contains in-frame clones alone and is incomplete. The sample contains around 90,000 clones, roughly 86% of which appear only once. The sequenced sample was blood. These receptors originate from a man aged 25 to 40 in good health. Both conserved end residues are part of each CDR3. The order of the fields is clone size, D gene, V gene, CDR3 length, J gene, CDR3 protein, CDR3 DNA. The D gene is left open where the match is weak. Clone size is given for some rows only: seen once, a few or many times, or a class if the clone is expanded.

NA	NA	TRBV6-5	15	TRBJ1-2	CASREGGRRQNGYTF	TGTGCCAGCAGGGAGGGGGGACGCCGTCAGAATGGCTACACCTTC
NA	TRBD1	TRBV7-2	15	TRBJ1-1	CASSSPRTGDDEAFF	TGTGCCAGCAGCTCCCCACGGACAGGGGACGATGAAGCTTTCTTT
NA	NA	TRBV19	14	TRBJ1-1	CASSRGQEGTEAFF	TGTGCCAGTAGTAGAGGGCAGGAGGGCACTGAAGCTTTCTTT
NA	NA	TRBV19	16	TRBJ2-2	CASSIGLGLDTGELFF	TGTGCCAGTAGTATAGGTTTAGGGTTAGACACCGGGGAGCTGTTTTTT
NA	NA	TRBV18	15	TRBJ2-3	CASSQTDFSTDTQYF	TGTGCCAGCTCACAGACAGACTTCAGCACAGATACGCAGTATTTT
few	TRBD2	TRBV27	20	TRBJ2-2	CASSLRLAGGSITNTGELFF	TGTGCCAGCAGTTTAAGACTAGCGGGGGGATCAATTACAAACACCGGGGAGCTGTTTTTT
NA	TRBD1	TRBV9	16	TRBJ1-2	CASSVDPGRGQYGYTF	TGTGCCAGCAGCGTAGACCCGGGCAGGGGACAGTATGGCTACACCTTC
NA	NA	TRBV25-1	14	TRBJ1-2	CASSVLNQGSLPTF	TGTGCCAGCAGTGTTCTAAACCAGGGCTCCCTCCCCACCTTC
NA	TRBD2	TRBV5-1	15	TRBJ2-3	CASSVGTTRTDTQYF	TGCGCCAGCAGCGTAGGGACTACTCGCACAGATACGCAGTATTTT
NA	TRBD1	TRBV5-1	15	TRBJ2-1	CASSPAGGEYNEQFF	TGCGCCAGCAGCCCAGCAGGGGGCGAGTACAATGAGCAGTTCTTC
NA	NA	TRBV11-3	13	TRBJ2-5	CASAAGGGETQYF	TGTGCCAGCGCCGCAGGGGGAGGGGAGACCCAGTACTTC
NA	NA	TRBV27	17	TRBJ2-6	CASSLRRQQGGANVLTF	TGTGCCAGCAGTTTAAGGCGTCAGCAGGGAGGGGCCAACGTCCTGACTTTC
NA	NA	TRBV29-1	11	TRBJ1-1	CSVVRAYEAFF	TGCAGCGTTGTCAGGGCATACGAAGCTTTCTTT
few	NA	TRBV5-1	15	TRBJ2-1	CASTEGRPTDNEQFF	TGCGCCAGCACCGAGGGGAGGCCCACGGACAATGAGCAGTTCTTC
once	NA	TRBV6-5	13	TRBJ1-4	CASREGQGEKLFF	TGTGCCAGCAGAGAGGGGCAGGGTGAAAAACTGTTTTTT
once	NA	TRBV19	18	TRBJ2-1	CASSMEVIVGGSYNEQFF	TGTGCCAGTAGTATGGAGGTCATAGTAGGGGGCTCCTACAATGAGCAGTTCTTC
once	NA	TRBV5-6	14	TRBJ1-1	CASSWQGSANEAFF	TGTGCCAGCAGCTGGCAGGGCTCGGCCAATGAAGCTTTCTTT
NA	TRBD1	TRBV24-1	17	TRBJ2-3	CATSDGKTGLSTDTQYF	TGTGCCACCAGTGATGGGAAGACAGGGTTGAGCACAGATACGCAGTATTTT
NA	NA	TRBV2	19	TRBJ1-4	CASSESKGGRIGERTKLFF	TGTGCCAGCAGTGAATCAAAAGGCGGTCGGATCGGGGAAAGAACAAAACTGTTTTTT
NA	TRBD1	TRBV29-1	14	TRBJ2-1	CSVEPRQGAGEQFF	TGCAGCGTTGAGCCTCGACAGGGGGCCGGCGAGCAGTTCTTC
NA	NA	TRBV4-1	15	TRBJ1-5	CASSQEGGGNQPQHF	TGCGCCAGCAGCCAAGAAGGAGGGGGGAATCAGCCCCAGCATTTT
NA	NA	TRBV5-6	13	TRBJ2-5	CASSLGNQETQYF	TGTGCCAGCAGCTTGGGTAACCAAGAGACCCAGTACTTC
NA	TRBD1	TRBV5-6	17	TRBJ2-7	CASSLAFTGGVGYEQYF	TGTGCCAGCAGCTTGGCCTTCACAGGGGGAGTAGGCTACGAGCAGTACTTC
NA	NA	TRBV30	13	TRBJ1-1	CAWSVGLGTEAFF	TGTGCCTGGAGTGTAGGATTGGGAACTGAAGCTTTCTTT
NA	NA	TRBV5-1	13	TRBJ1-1	CASRGAPNTEAFF	TGCGCCAGCAGGGGGGCCCCCAACACTGAAGCTTTCTTT
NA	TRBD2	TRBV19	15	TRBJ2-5	CASNGGGAGMETQYF	TGTGCCAGTAATGGCGGGGGGGCCGGTATGGAGACCCAGTACTTC
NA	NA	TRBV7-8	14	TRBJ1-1	CASSPHRRGTEAFF	TGTGCCAGCAGCCCCCACAGAAGGGGAACTGAAGCTTTCTTT
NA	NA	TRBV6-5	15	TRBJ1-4	CASRGDVGAGEKLFF	TGTGCCAGCAGGGGCGACGTGGGGGCAGGGGAAAAACTGTTTTTT
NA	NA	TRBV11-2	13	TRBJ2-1	CASNQMPRGEQFF	TGTGCCAGCAACCAAATGCCCCGGGGTGAGCAGTTCTTC
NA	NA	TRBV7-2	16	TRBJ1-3	CASSLAGTLSGNTIYF	TGTGCCAGCAGCTTAGCAGGGACTCTTTCTGGAAACACCATATATTTT
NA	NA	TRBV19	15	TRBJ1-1	CASSMRGGGNTEAFF	TGTGCCAGTAGTATGAGAGGAGGAGGGAACACTGAAGCTTTCTTT
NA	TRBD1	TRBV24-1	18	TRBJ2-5	CATSDLGSGQGGRGTQYF	TGTGCCACCAGTGATTTGGGCTCGGGACAGGGAGGCCGGGGGACCCAGTACTTC
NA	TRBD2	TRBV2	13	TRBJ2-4	CASSAGTSGFQYF	TGTGCCAGCAGTGCCGGGACTAGCGGATTTCAGTACTTC
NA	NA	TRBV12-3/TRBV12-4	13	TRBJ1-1	CASSLTGETEAFF	TGTGCCAGCAGTTTGACGGGGGAGACTGAAGCTTTCTTT
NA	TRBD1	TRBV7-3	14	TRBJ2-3	CASSPRTGTDTQYF	TGTGCCAGCAGCCCCAGGACAGGGACGGATACGCAGTATTTT
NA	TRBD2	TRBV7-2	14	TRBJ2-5	CASSRGLARETQYF	TGTGCCAGCAGCAGGGGACTAGCGAGGGAGACCCAGTACTTC
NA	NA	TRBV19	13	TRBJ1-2	CAAVGDSLYGYTF	TGTGCCGCCGTCGGAGACAGTCTCTATGGCTACACCTTC
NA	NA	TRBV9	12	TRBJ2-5	CASSVEGETQYF	TGTGCCAGCAGCGTAGAGGGAGAGACCCAGTACTTC
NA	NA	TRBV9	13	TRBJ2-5	CASSVEIRETQYF	TGTGCCAGCAGCGTAGAGATTAGGGAGACCCAGTACTTC
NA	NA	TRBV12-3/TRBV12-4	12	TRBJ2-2	CASSLGAWELFF	TGTGCCAGCAGTTTAGGGGCTTGGGAGCTGTTTTTT
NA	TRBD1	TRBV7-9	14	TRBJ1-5	CASSDQGGGQPQHF	TGTGCCAGCAGCGATCAAGGAGGGGGCCAGCCCCAGCATTTT
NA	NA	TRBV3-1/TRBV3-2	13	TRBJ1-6	CASSQSRGSPLHF	TGTGCCAGCAGCCAATCCAGGGGTTCACCCCTCCACTTT
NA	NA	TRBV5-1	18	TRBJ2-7	CASSSGRHASQLWGEQYF	TGCGCCAGCAGCTCCGGCAGGCACGCGAGCCAATTATGGGGCGAGCAGTACTTC
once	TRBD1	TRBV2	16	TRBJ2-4	CASSQGQGLGKNIQYF	TGTGCCAGCAGTCAGGGACAGGGTTTGGGCAAAAACATTCAGTACTTC
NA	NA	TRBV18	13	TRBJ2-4	CASSPTGSNIQYF	TGTGCCAGCTCACCCACAGGGTCAAACATTCAGTACTTC
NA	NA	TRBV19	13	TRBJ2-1	CASSMVRVGEQFF	TGTGCCAGTAGTATGGTCCGGGTAGGGGAGCAGTTCTTC
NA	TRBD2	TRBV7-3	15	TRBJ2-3	CASRSAGGGTDTQYF	TGTGCCAGCAGATCCGCGGGGGGCGGCACAGATACGCAGTATTTT
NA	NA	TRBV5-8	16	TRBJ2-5	CASTPQGDTHQETQYF	TGTGCCAGCACCCCACAAGGGGACACCCACCAAGAGACCCAGTACTTC
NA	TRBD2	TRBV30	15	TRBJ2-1	CAWSLLAGRNNEQFF	TGTGCCTGGAGTCTCCTAGCGGGGCGTAACAATGAGCAGTTCTTC
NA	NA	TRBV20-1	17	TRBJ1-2	CSASAGTSTIIGYGYTF	TGCAGTGCTAGTGCCGGGACCAGCACCATTATAGGCTATGGCTACACCTTC
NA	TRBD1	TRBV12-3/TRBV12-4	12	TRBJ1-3	CASTTGVNTIYF	TGTGCCAGCACCACAGGGGTCAACACCATATATTTT
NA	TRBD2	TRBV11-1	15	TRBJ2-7	CASSRLAGGSYEQYF	TGTGCCAGCAGCAGACTAGCGGGGGGTTCCTACGAGCAGTACTTC
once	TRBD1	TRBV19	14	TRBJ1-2	CASSRAGQGQGYTF	TGTGCCAGTAGTAGAGCGGGACAGGGTCAAGGCTACACCTTC
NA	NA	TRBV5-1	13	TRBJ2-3	CASSLGPRDTQYF	TGCGCCAGCAGCTTGGGTCCCCGGGATACGCAGTATTTT
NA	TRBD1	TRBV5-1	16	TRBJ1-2	CASSNRQGAFHYGYTF	TGCGCCAGCAGCAATCGACAGGGGGCGTTTCATTATGGCTACACCTTC